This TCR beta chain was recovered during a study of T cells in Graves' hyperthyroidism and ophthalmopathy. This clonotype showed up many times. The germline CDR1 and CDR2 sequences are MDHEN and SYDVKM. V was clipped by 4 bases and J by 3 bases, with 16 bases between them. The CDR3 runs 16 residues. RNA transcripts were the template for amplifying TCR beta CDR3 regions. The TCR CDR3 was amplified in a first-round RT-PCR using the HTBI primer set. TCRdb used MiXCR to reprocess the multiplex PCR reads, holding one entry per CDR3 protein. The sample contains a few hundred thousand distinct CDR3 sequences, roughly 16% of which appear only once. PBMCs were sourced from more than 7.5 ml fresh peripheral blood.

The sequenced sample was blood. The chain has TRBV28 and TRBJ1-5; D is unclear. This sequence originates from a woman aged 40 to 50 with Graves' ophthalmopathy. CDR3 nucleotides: TGTGCCAGCAGTTCGACGAACAGTTGGGTCAATCAGCCCCAGCATTTT. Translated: CASSSTNSWVNQPQHF.